This T cell receptor beta chain comes out of a study of glioma-infiltrating T cells. Study-level results: Gliomas, especially low-grade, showed above-expected tissue-blood divergence; non-neoplastic patients showed below. CDR3 overlap between tissue and blood was very small.

There are a few counts of this clonotype. Its target is not known. Trimming left V 3 bases short and J 5 bases short, with 12 bases between. This CDR3 region has 14 residues. Germline V gene data show CDR1 as MRHNA and CDR2 as SNTAGT. Using RNA template, CDR3s of TCR alpha and beta were amplified with iRepertoire arm-PCR. Tissue mRNA or PBMC total RNA, roughly 100-400 ng, went into one-step reverse transcription and amplification. TCRdb independently ran MiXCR on the multiplex PCR reads; one entry per CDR3 protein. Of over 90,000 distinct CDR3 sequences listed, roughly 30% are singletons. Sample: glioma tissue, nonneoplastic brain tissue, or PBMCs (not recorded which). This TCR derives from a human donor with low-grade glioma or glioblastoma, undergoing nonglioma brain surgery, or in good health (not recorded which). The chain combines TRBV6-4 with TRBJ2-3, with a tentative D call TRBD1 (6 bases). CDR3 residues: CASSEQQGLDTQYF. CDR3 DNA sequence: TGTGCCAGCAGTGAACAACAGGGATTAGATACGCAGTATTTT.